Below, one T cell receptor (beta chain) is given with its context. PBMCs were collected from a roughly 10 ml volume of fresh peripheral blood. Using RNA transcripts as the source, TCR beta CDR3 regions were amplified. RT-PCR in the first round (using the HTBI primer set) targeted the TCR CDR3. TCRdb independently ran MiXCR on the multiplex PCR reads; one entry per CDR3 protein. The data show around 350,000 distinct CDR3 sequences, with approximately 18% seen just once and almost 35% held by the top ten. These data originate in a study of T cells in Graves' hyperthyroidism and ophthalmopathy. CDR3 length: 13 amino acids. Germline V lookup: CDR1 SQVTM, CDR2 ANQGSEA. Trimming stripped 4 bases from V and 5 bases from J, with 14 bases between.

The chain is built from TRBV29-1 and TRBJ1-1, with D possibly being TRBD1 (6 bases). Material for sequencing was blood. This TCR derives from a woman in her 30s with Graves' hyperthyroidism that later progressed to Graves' ophthalmopathy. CDR3 DNA sequence: TGCAGCGTTGTGCAGGACAGTCAAACTGAAGCTTTCTTT. Its translation: CSVVQDSQTEAFF.